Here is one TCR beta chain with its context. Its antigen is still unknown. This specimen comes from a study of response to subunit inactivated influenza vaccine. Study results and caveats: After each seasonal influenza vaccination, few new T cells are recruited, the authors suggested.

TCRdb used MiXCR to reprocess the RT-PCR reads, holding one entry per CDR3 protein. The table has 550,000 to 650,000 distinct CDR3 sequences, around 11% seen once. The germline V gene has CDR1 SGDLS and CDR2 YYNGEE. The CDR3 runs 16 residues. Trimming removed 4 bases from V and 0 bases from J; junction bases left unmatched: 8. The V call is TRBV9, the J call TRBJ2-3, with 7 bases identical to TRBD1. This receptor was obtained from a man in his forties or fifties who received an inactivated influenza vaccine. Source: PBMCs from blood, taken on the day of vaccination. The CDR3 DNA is TGTGCCAGCAGCCGGGGACAGTACCTTAGCACAGATACGCAGTATTTT. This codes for CASSRGQYLSTDTQYF. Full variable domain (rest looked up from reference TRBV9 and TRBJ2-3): DSGVTQTPKHLITATGQRVTLRCSPRSGDLSVYWYQQSLDQGLQFLIQYYNGEERAKGNILERFSAQQFPDLHSELNLSSLELGDSALYFCASSRGQYLSTDTQYFGPGTRLTVL.